The clone carrying this T cell receptor (beta chain) has just one count. Its antigen is undetermined. The data derive from a study of regulatory T cells in long-lasting Graves disease. General study results and limits: Favored gene segments in persistent disease were TRBV28, TRBJ1-2 and TRBJ2-5. Persistent Graves' patients showed less TCR diversity than newly diagnosed ones. The analysis examined peripheral blood only and excluded thyroid tissue. Relative to new patients (roughly 950), persistent patients exhibited greater sharing of public clonotypes (approximately 3,000).

As for time point: persistent/refractory GD, antithyroid drugs over 5 years with positive TRAb. With RNA extracted from PBMCs as input, the TCR library was made. Relying on iRepertoire HTBI primers and Arm-PCR of CDR3 regions, the team built TCR beta libraries. Via MiXCR, TCRdb re-called the multiplex PCR reads, giving one row per CDR3 protein. This table holds about 290,000 distinct CDR3 sequences, 20% to 25% found once. Looked up from germline, CDR1 is ENHRY and CDR2 is SYGVKD. This CDR3 region has 13 residues. The V segment lost 10 bases and the J segment 0 bases; nucleotides outside the gene matches: 4.

The rearrangement uses TRBV10-3 and TRBJ2-7; 9 bases are shared with TRBD2. This specimen consisted of peripheral blood mononuclear cells (PBMCs), obtained when the disease was refractory, from a patient treated with antithyroid drugs. The receptor was isolated from a female donor with Graves disease. In DNA form, the CDR3 reads TGTGCCAGCTGGACTAGCGACTCCTACGAGCAGTACTTC. It yields the protein CASWTSDSYEQYF.